The text below deals with one TCR beta chain. Its specificity is unknown. One end of the junction fails to match germline, which may point to a read error. Among the donors, all were healthy bone marrow donors. 60 Vbeta and 13 Jbeta primers were used in PCR. The repertoire was sequenced with immunoSEQ multiplex PCR; TCRdb's copy has only in-frame clones and lacks some. The repertoire includes about 200,000 clones, around 75% of them detected once, and about 0.36% sits in the top ten. The data belong to a study of cytomegalovirus exposure and HLA in healthy donors. Study at large: In an earlier analysis, around 100 million unique TCR beta sequences were found from 150 million to 200 million T cells. Study-level points and caveats: Excluded: some indistinguishable V segments such as TRBV6-2 and TRBV6-3. In a later analysis, TCR association rates varied by HLA locus: DRB1 most, HLA-C fewest.

Per the germline V gene, CDR1 is SGHRS and CDR2 is YFSETQ. The CDR3 is made up of 14 amino acids. The chain has TRBV5-1 and TRBJ1-2; 7 bases fit TRBD1. Sequencing was done on a sample of PBMCs. The clonotype originates from a male donor in good health and CMV-seropositive. CDR3 coding DNA: TGCGCCAGCAGCTTCCTTGGGACAGAGGTTGGCTACGCCTTC. Its protein is CASSFLGTEVGYAF.